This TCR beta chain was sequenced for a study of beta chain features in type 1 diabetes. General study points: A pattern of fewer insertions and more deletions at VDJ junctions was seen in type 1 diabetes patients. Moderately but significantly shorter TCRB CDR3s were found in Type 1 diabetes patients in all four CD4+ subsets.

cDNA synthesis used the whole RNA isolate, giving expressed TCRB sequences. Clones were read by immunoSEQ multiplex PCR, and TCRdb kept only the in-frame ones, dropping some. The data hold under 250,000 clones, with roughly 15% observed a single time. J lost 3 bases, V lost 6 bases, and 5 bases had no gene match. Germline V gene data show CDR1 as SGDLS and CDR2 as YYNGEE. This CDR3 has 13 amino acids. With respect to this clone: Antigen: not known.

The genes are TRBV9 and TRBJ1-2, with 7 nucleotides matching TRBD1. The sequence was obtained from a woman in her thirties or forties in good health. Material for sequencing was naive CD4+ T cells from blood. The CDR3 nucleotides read TGTGCCAGCAACACAGACAGGGACTATGGCTACACCTTC. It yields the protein CASNTDRDYGYTF.